This T cell receptor beta chain was sequenced for a study of monozygotic twins with inflammatory bowel disease. Study-wide findings and caveats: Resolution of different T cell subtypes was not achieved. Other individuals had fewer clonotypes in common with IBD patients than with healthy twins, especially with disease activity.

A note on this clonotype: Its target is unknown.

There were 3500 ng of total RNA used for each TCR library. Each UMI, carrying a 6-nucleotide sample barcode, came from template switching. Using the 5' RACE reads, TCRdb records one entry per CDR3 protein without DNA. The repertoire table contains around 40,000 distinct CDR3 sequences. Germline V gene data show CDR1 as DFQATT and CDR2 as SNEGSKA (reference sequence). This CDR3 spans 17 amino acids. The gene calls are TRBV20-1 and TRBJ2-3; TCRdb calls TRBD2, which cannot be checked without DNA. This sequence was found in a human donor with ulcerative colitis or Crohn's disease, or a healthy co-twin of an affected twin (not recorded which). The specimen was blood. CDR3 loop: CSARDGLGTIGTDTQYF.